The TCR beta chain under discussion was sequenced for a study of blood T cell repertoires in COVID-19. The CDR3 runs 12 residues. V shed 8 bases and J shed 1 base, with 11 bases lying between them. The germline V gene has CDR1 GTSNPN and CDR2 SVGIG (reference sequence). Data came from immunoSEQ multiplex PCR; TCRdb stores just in-frame clones and leaves some out. The sample shows 140,000 to 150,000 clones, approximately 88% of them seen only once. This TCR was recovered from a man aged 55 to 70 with active or convalescent COVID-19. Input material: peripheral blood. The V gene is TRBV30, the J gene TRBJ1-2, with D perhaps matching TRBD1 (5 bases). CDR3 DNA: TGTGCCCGACGGGGGGGTAACTATGGCTACACCTTC. Residues: CARRGGNYGYTF.